This TCR beta chain stems from a study of cytomegalovirus exposure and HLA in healthy donors. Study overall: A previous analysis identified 100 million or so unique TCR beta sequences derived from roughly 180 million T cells.

This clone has a single count. Its matching antigen is unknown. General study findings and limits: TCR beta V- and J-gene trimming was later associated with a missense DCLRE1C variant. In a later analysis, an Asian-associated ancestry cluster reportedly showed fewer N-insertions than the approximately 610-donor mean.

13 Jbeta primers and 60 Vbeta primers were used for the PCR. Here immunoSEQ multiplex PCR was the method, and the copy in TCRdb shows in-frame clones only, minus some. The data contain about 160,000 clones, around 83% of them seen just once; the ten biggest clones take up 5% to 7.5%. After removal of 1 base from V and 4 bases from J, the junction contained 4 bases not matched to a gene. Germline CDR1 is SGHVS and CDR2 is FNYEAQ. The CDR3 runs 15 residues. This chain joins TRBV7-6 and TRBJ1-3; 7 bases line up with TRBD1. Source material: PBMCs. The source of this sequence is a man in his fifties or sixties in good health and CMV-seropositive. Here the CDR3 reads CASSLETGEGNTIYF. In nucleotides, the CDR3 is TGTGCCAGCAGCTTAGAAACAGGGGAAGGAAACACCATATATTTT.